The rows below give T cell receptor beta chains drawn from one sample of a study of shared T cell receptors in the human thymus. Generated by immunoSEQ multiplex PCR, the TCRdb table keeps only in-frame clones and is missing some. This sample has hundreds of thousands of clones, with 85% to 90% found just once. This same sample was also taken into another study, of human thymus T cells.

The specimen was thymocytes. These receptors all come from a boy under three years old with a congenital heart defect. CDR3s leave out the opening cysteine and the closing phenylalanine or tryptophan. Fields, in order: D gene, V gene, CDR3 length, J gene, CDR3 protein. The D gene is left open where the match is weak.

-,TRBV29-1,11,TRBJ2-3,SAQVRGTDTQY
-,TRBV4-3,10,TRBJ2-1,ASSQGNNEQF
TRBD2,TRBV4-2,14,TRBJ2-2,ASSDIAGPNTGELF
-,TRBV5-6,14,TRBJ2-7,ASSLAGGGSSYEQY
TRBD2,TRBV28,14,TRBJ2-1,ASSPGTRGPYNEQF
TRBD2,TRBV7-2,16,TRBJ2-1,ASSLGTSSGSFFNEQF
TRBD1,TRBV7-7,15,TRBJ2-2,ASSLAQGETNTGELF
TRBD1,TRBV18,11,TRBJ1-1,ASWGQGNTEAF
TRBD2,TRBV4-1,14,TRBJ2-1,ASSQDGPAGVNEQF
-,TRBV11-2,14,TRBJ1-3,ASSARGISSGNTIY
TRBD2,TRBV28,17,TRBJ2-7,ATRFPGLAGGKLSYEQY
-,TRBV2,15,TRBJ2-3,ASSEARWEAPTDTQY
-,TRBV11-1,14,TRBJ2-1,ASSLEGELPYNEQF
TRBD1,TRBV27,14,TRBJ1-3,ASSSGQFLSGNTIY
TRBD2,TRBV5-1,13,TRBJ2-3,ASSLTSGHTDTQY
-,TRBV7-9,14,TRBJ2-4,ASSLGGRSAKNIQY
-,TRBV7-2,13,TRBJ1-5,ASSPGRGLGQPQH
TRBD2,TRBV12-5,16,TRBJ2-5,ASGFERGTSGFEETQY
-,TRBV4-3,13,TRBJ2-5,ASSPSWASQETQY
-,TRBV25-1,10,TRBJ2-1,ASSLGRNEQF
TRBD2,TRBV4-2,17,TRBJ2-1,ASSQWSSGSGGNDNEQF
TRBD1,TRBV30,14,TRBJ2-1,AWSLAGTGSYNEQF
TRBD1,TRBV5-4,13,TRBJ2-7,ASHRPGTGRYEQY
TRBD1,TRBV6-6,12,TRBJ1-5,ASSGGTGEQPQH
-,TRBV4-1,11,TRBJ2-7,ASSPRQDYEQY
-,TRBV6-1,13,TRBJ1-4,ASSEERGEDEKLF
TRBD2,TRBV5-5,17,TRBJ2-1,ASSLIDRVPSGRAGEQF
TRBD2,TRBV6-5,12,TRBJ2-1,ASTDPGTSGPPV
-,TRBV5-1,13,TRBJ2-1,ASSWVGGANDEQF
-,TRBV12-1,19,TRBJ1-5,ASSFDAARGLRDYSNQPQH
TRBD1,TRBV11-2,12,TRBJ2-7,ASGRDRIFYEQY
-,TRBV28,14,TRBJ1-5,ASTPGIGRSNQPQH
TRBD2,TRBV27,13,TRBJ2-3,ASSPSGSWGDTQY
TRBD1,TRBV28,15,TRBJ1-5,ASSPRTGGEGNQPQH
-,TRBV7-2,14,TRBJ2-3,ASSLGGHGSGDTQY
TRBD1,TRBV10-3,12,TRBJ1-1,AISTGQENTEAF
TRBD2,TRBV29-1,15,TRBJ2-3,SVENSPGLARTDTQY
TRBD1,TRBV14,12,TRBJ1-2,ASSQTRGNYGYT
-,TRBV19,13,TRBJ1-5,ASRLLDSQNQPQH
TRBD2,TRBV4-1,13,TRBJ2-7,ASSQVTSGSYEQY
TRBD2,TRBV7-6,13,TRBJ2-2,ACSGRARDTGELF
TRBD2,TRBV28,14,TRBJ2-7,ASSLPGTTFRYEQY
TRBD2,TRBV27,12,TRBJ2-7,ATGLAGGINEQY
-,TRBV7-2,9,TRBJ1-2,ASSPRTDLT
TRBD2,TRBV6-1,11,TRBJ2-3,ASRGLGGDTQY
-,TRBV9,11,TRBJ2-3,ASSVSRGDTQY